This TCR beta chain was captured in a study of blood T cell repertoires in COVID-19. About the research overall: Samples taken during acute and convalescent COVID-19 were collected in the United States, Italy and Spain. The cDNA or gDNA used as material had been derived from T cells, B-cell-depleted T cells, or PBMCs.

This clone came up a few times. Original processing methods: The authors estimated nucleated cell counts from reference gene primer amplification. Method: immunoSEQ multiplex PCR; TCRdb's copy keeps in-frame clones and lacks some. The DNA gave D and trimming, while V, J and clone size come from that table. The sample has fewer than 300,000 clones; about 68% are singletons. This CDR3 is built from 18 residues. This receptor was identified in a woman of 80 years or more with acute or convalescent COVID-19. The sample consisted of peripheral blood. The gene calls are TRBV12-2 and TRBJ1-4; the D call TRBD1 from the table was never checked on the DNA. TRBV12-2 is given as a pseudogene. CDR3 residues: CASRLYQLRDRGWVKLFF. The DNA for the CDR3 is TGTGCAAGTCGCTTATACCAGTTAAGGGACAGGGGGTGGGTAAAACTGTTTTTT.